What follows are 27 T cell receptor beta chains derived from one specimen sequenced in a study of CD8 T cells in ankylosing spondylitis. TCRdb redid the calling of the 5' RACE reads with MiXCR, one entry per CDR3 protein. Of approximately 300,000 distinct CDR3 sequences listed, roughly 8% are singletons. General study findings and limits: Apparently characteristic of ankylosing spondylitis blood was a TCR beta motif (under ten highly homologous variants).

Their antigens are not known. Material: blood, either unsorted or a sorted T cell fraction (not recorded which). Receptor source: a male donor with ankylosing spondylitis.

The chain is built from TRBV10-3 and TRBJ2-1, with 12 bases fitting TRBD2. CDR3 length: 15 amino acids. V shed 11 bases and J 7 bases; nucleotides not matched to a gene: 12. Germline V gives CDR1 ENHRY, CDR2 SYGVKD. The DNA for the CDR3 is TGTGCCGCTAATCCTAGCGGGAGGGCGGGTAATGAGCAGTTCTTC. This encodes CAANPSGRAGNEQFF.

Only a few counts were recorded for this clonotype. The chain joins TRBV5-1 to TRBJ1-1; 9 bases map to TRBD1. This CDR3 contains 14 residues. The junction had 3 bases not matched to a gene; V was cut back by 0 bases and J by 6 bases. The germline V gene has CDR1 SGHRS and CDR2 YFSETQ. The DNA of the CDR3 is TGCGCCAGCAGCTTGGACAGGGGGCTCGCTGAAGCTTTCTTT. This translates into CASSLDRGLAEAFF.

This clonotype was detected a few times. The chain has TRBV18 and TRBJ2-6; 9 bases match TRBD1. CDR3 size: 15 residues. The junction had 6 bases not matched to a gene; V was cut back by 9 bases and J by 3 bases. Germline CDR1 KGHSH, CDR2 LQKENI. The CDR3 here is CASPGTGFGANVLTF. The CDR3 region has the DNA TGTGCCAGTCCCGGGACAGGGTTTGGGGCCAACGTCCTGACTTTC.

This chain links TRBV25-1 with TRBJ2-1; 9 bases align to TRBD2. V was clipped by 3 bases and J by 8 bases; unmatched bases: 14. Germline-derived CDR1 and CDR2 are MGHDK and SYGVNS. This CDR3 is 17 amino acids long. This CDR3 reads CASSDPVAGVPPDEQFF. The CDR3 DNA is TGTGCCAGCAGTGACCCGGTAGCGGGAGTGCCCCCGGATGAGCAGTTCTTC.

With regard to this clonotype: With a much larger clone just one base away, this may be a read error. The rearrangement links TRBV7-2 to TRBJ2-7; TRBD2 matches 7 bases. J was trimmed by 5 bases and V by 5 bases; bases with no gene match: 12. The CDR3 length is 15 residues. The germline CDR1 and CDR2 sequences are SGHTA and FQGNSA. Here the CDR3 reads CASSLGSGLGHEQYF. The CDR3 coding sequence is TGTGCCAGCAGCCTCGGGAGTGGACTAGGCCACGAGCAGTACTTC.

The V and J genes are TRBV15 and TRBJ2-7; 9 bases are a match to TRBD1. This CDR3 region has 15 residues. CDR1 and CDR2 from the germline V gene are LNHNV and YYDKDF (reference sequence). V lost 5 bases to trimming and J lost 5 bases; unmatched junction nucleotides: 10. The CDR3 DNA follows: TGTGCCACCAGCCACCGGGACAGGGCGTTCCACGAGCAGTACTTC. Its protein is CATSHRDRAFHEQYF. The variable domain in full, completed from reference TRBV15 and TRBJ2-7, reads DAMVIQNPRYQVTQFGKPVTLSCSQTLNHNVMYWYQQKSSQAPKLLFHYYDKDFNNEADTPDNFQSRRPNTSFCFLDIRSPGLGDTAMYLCATSHRDRAFHEQYFGPGTRLTVT.

The CDR3 DNA reads as TGTGCCAGCAGCGAGGGACACCAAATGGGCAATCAGCCCCAGCATTTT. Its translation: CASSEGHQMGNQPQHF. This chain uses TRBV11-2 with TRBJ1-5; perhaps TRBD1 as D (6 bases). The CDR3 is 16 amino acids. The V and J ends lost 5 bases and 2 bases respectively, with 16 bases between them. Germline lookup yields CDR1 SGHAT and CDR2 FQNNGV.

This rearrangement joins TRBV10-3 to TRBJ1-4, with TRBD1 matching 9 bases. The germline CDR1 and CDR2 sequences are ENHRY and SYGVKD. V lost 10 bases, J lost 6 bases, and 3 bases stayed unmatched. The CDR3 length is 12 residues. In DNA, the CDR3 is TGTGCCACCCGGACAGGGGATGAAAAACTGTTTTTT. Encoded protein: CATRTGDEKLFF.

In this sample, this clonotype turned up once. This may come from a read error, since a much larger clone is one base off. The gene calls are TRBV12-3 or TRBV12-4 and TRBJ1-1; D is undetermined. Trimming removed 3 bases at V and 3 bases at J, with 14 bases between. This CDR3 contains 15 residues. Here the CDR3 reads CASSLAAGPDTEAFF. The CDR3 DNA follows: TGTGCCAGCAGTTTGGCGGCCGGGCCGGACACTGAAGCTTTCTTT.

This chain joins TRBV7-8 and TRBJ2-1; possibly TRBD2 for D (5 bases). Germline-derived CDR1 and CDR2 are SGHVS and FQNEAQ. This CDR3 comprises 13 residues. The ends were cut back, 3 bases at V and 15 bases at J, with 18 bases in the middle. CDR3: CASSLSAGVGLFF. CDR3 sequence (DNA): TGTGCCAGCAGCTTGTCGGCCGGGGTTGGTCTGTTCTTC.

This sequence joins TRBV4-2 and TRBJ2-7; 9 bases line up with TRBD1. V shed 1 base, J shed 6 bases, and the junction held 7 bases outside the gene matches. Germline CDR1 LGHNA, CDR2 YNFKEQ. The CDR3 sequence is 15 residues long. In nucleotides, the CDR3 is TGTGCCAGCAGCCAAGGGGACAGGGACGGGGGCGAGCAGTACTTC. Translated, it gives CASSQGDRDGGEQYF.

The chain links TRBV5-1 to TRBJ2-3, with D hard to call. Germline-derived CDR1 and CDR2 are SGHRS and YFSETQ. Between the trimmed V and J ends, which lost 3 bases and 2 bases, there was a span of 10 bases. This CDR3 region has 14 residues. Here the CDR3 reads CASSSWHATDTQYF. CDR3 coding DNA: TGCGCCAGCAGCTCATGGCATGCCACAGATACGCAGTATTTT.

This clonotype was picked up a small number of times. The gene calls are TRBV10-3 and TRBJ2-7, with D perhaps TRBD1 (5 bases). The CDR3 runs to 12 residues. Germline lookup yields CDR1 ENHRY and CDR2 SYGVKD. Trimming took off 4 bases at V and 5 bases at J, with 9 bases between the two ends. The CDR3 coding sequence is TGTGCCATCAGTGTGGGGCCAGACGAGCAGTACTTC. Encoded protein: CAISVGPDEQYF.

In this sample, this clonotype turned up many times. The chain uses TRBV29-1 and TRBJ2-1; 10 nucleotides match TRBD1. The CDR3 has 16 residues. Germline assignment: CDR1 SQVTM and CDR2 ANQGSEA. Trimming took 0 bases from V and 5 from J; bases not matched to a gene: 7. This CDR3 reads CSVEDRRTGGNNEQFF. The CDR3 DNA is TGCAGCGTTGAAGACCGAAGGACAGGGGGAAACAATGAGCAGTTCTTC.

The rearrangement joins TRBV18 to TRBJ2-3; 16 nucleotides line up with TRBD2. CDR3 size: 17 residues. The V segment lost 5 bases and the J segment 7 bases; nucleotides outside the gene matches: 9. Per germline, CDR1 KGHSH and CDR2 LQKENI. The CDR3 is CASSSPGLAGGPNTQYF. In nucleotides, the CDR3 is TGTGCCAGCTCATCTCCGGGACTAGCGGGAGGGCCAAATACGCAGTATTTT.

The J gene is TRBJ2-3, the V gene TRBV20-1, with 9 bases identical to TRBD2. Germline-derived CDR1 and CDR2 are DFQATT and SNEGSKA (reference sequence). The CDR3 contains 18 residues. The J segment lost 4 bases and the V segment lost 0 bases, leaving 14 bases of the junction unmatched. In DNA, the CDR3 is TGCAGTGCTAGAGATCTTAGGGGCCTAGCGGGATTTGCAGATACGCAGTATTTT. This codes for CSARDLRGLAGFADTQYF.

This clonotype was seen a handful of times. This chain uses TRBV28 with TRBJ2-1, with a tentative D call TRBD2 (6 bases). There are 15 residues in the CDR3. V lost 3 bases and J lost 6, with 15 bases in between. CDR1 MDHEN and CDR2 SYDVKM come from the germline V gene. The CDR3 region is CASSLSSGTSNEQFF. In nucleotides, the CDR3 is TGTGCCAGCAGTTTGAGTAGCGGTACTTCCAATGAGCAGTTCTTC.

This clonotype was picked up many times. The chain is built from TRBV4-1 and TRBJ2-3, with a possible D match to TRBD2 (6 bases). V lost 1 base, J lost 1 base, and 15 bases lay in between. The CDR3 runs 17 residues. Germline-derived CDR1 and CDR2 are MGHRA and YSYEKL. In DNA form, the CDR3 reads TGCGCCAGCAGCCAAGTCAGATCGTTAGCGGGCACAGATACGCAGTATTTT. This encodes CASSQVRSLAGTDTQYF.

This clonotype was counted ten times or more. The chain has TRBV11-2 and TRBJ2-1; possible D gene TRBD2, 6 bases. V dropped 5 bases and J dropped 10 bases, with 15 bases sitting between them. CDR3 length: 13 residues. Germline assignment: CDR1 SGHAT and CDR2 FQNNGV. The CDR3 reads CASSPPGDTEQFF. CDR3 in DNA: TGTGCCAGCAGCCCCCCGGGGGATACAGAGCAGTTCTTC.

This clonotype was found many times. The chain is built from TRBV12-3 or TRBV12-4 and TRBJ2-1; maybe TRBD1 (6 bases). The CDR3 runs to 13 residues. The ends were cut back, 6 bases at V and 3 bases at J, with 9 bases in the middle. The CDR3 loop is CASSGQFYNEQFF. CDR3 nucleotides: TGTGCCAGCAGCGGACAGTTCTACAATGAGCAGTTCTTC.

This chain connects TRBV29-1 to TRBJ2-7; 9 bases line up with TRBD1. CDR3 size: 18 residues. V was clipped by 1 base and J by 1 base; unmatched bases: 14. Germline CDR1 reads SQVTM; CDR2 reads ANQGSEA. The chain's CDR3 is CSVEGFLGQGQHSYEQYF. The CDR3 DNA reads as TGCAGCGTTGAAGGCTTCTTGGGACAGGGTCAACATTCCTACGAGCAGTACTTC.

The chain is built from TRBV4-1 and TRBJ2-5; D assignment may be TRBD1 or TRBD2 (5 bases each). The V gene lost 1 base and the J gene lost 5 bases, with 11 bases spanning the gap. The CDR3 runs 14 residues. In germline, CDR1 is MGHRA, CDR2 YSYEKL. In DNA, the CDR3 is TGCGCCAGCAGCCAAGTGGGGGTCCGGGAGACCCAGTACTTC. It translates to CASSQVGVRETQYF.

CDR3 nucleotide sequence: TGCAGTGCTACCCGAGACAGATACAATGAGCAGTTCTTC. This encodes CSATRDRYNEQFF. The rearrangement uses TRBV20-1 and TRBJ2-1; TRBD1 might be the D (5 bases). Germline CDR1 is DFQATT and CDR2 is SNEGSKA (reference sequence). The CDR3 length is 13 residues. Trimming stripped 4 bases from V and 4 bases from J, with 11 bases between.

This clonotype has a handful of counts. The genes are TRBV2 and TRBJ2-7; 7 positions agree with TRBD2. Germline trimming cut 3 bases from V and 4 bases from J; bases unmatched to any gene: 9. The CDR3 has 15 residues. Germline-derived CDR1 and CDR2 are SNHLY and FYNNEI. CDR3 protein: CASSERLADAYEQYF. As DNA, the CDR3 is TGTGCCAGCAGTGAGAGGCTAGCGGACGCATACGAGCAGTACTTC.

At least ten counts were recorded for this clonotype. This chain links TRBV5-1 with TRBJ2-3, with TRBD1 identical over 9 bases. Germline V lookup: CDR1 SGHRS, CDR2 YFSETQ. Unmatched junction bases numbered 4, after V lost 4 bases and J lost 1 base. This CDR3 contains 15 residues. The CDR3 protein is CASSVQGAGTDTQYF. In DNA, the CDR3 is TGCGCCAGCAGCGTACAGGGGGCCGGCACAGATACGCAGTATTTT.

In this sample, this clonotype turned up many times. The CDR3 coding sequence is TGCAGCGTTGGGACAGACCAAGAGACCCAGTACTTC. Its translation is CSVGTDQETQYF. This chain joins TRBV29-1 and TRBJ2-5, with D perhaps TRBD1 (6 bases). Trimming removed 4 bases at V and 0 bases at J, with 6 bases between. Per germline, CDR1 SQVTM and CDR2 ANQGSEA. The length of the CDR3 is 12 residues.

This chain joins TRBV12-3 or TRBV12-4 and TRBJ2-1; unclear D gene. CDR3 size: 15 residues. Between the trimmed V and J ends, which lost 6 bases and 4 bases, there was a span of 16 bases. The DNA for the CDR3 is TGTGCCAGCAGCCCTGACATCGACGTATACAATGAGCAGTTCTTC. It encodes CASSPDIDVYNEQFF.